Described below is a single T cell receptor beta chain sequence and its context. Antigen specificity is unknown. The CDR3 runs 15 residues. Germline V gene lookup returns CDR1 DFQATT and CDR2 SNEGSKA (reference sequence). V lost 5 bases, J lost 5 bases, and 7 bases stayed unmatched. The sample originates from a study of T-cell memory formation after mild COVID-19. Study-wide context: TCR clusters were largely donor specific.

Constant-segment-primed 5'RACE gave TCR alpha and TCR beta cDNA libraries with sample barcodes and UMIs. TCRdb called the 5' RACE reads again in MiXCR, with one record for every CDR3 protein. Seen here are 470,000 or so distinct CDR3 sequences, 18% observed once, and the top ten hold roughly 12%. Overall study findings and caveats: Clones shrinking between day 15 and 85 showed a balanced CD4/CD8 split, and those that grew later tilted toward CD4+. Mostly located in CM and EM were contracting CD4+ clones, with contracting CD8+ clones located in EMRA.

This clonotype originated in an adult woman who had mild COVID-19 (a few samples of this study predate the infection). Cell type and time point are not known. This chain joins TRBV20-1 and TRBJ2-1, with 12 bases identical to TRBD2. The sequenced sample consisted of PBMCs or a T cell subset sorted from them (not recorded which). The CDR3 is CSAHRLAGEHNEQFF. CDR3 bases: TGCAGTGCTCACAGACTAGCGGGGGAGCACAATGAGCAGTTCTTC.